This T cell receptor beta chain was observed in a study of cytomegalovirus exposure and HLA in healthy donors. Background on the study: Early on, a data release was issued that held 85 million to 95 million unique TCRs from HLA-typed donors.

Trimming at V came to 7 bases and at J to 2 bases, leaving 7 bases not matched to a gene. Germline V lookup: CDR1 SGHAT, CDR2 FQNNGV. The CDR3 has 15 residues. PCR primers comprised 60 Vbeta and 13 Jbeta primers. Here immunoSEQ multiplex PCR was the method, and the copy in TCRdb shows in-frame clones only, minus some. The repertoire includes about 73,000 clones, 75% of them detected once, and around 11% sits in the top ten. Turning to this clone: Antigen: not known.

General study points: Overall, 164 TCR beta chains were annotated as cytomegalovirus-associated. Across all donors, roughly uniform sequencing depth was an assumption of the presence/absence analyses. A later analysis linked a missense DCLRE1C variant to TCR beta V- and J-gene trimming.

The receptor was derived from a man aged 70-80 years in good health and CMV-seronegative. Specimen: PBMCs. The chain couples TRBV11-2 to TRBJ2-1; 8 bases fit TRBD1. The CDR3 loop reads CASTALQGAYNEQFF. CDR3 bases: TGTGCCAGCACCGCTCTACAGGGGGCCTACAATGAGCAGTTCTTC.